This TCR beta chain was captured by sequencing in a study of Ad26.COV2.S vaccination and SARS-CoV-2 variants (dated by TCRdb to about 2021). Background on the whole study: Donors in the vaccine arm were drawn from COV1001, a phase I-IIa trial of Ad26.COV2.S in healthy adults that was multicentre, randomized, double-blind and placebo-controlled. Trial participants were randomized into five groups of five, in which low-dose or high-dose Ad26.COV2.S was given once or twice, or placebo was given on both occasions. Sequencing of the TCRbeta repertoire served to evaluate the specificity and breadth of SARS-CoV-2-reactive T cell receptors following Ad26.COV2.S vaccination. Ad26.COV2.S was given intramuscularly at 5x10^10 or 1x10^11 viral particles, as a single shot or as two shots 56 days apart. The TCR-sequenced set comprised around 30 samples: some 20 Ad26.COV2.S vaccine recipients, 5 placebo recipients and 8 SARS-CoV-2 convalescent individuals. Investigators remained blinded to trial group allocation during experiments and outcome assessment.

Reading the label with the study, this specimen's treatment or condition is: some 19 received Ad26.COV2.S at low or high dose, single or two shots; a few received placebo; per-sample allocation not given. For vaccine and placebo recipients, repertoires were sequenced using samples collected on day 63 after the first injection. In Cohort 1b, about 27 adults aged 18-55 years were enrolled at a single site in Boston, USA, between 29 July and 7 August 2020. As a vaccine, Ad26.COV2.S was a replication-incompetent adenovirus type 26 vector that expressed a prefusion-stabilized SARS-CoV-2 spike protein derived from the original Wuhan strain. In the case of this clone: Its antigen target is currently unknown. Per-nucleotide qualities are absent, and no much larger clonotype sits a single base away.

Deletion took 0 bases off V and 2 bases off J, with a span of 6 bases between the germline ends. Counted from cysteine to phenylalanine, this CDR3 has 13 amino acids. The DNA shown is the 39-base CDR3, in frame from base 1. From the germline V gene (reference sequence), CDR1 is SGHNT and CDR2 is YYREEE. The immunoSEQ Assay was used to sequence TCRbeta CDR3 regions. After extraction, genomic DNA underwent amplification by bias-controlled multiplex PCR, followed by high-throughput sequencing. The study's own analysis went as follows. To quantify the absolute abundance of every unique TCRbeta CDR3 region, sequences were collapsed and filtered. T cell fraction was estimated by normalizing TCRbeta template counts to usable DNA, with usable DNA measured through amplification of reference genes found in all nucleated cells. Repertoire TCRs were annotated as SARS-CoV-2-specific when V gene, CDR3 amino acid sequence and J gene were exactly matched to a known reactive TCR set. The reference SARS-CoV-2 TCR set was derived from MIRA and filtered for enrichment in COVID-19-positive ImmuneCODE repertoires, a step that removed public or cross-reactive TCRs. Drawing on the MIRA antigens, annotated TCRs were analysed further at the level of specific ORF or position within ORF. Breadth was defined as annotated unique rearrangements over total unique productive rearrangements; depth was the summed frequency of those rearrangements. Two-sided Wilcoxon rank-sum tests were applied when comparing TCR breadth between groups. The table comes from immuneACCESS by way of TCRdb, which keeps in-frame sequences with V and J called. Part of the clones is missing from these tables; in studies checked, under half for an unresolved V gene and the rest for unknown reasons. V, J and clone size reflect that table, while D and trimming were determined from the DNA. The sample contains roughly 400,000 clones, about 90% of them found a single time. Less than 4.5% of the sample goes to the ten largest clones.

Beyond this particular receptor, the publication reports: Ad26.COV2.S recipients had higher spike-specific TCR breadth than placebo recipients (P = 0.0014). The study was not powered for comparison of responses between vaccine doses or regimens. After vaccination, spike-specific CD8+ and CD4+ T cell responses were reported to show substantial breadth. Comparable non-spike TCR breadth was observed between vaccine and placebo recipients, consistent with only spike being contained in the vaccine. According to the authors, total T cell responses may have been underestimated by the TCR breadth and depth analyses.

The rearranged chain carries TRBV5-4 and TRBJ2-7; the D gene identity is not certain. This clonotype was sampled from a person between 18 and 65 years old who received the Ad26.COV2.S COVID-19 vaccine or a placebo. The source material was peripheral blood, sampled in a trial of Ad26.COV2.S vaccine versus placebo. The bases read TGTGCCAGCAGCTTGGGCAGGACCTACGAGCAGTACTTC. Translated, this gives CASSLGRTYEQYF. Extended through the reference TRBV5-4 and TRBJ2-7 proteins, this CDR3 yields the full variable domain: ETGVTQSPTHLIKTRGQQVTLRCSSQSGHNTVSWYQQALGQGPQFIFQYYREEENGRGNFPPRFSGLQFPNYSSELNVNALELDDSALYLCASSLGRTYEQYFGPGTRLTVT.